This TCR beta chain came from a study of cytomegalovirus exposure and HLA in healthy donors. Overall study findings and caveats: That first-cohort TCR clusters tended to co-occur in the 95 to 150 validation repertoires was found in a later analysis.

The protocol was immunoSEQ multiplex PCR, while the TCRdb copy is restricted to in-frame clones and leaves out a portion. Found here are about 180,000 clones, approximately 89% of them singletons; the top ten hold roughly 3%. V dropped 4 bases and J dropped 4 bases, with 17 bases sitting between them. Germline CDR1 LNHNV, CDR2 YYDKDF (reference sequence). This CDR3 contains 15 residues. On this clone: What it binds is unknown.

This TCR came from a man between 18 and 35 years old in good health and CMV-seropositive. Sequenced input: PBMCs. This chain uses TRBV15 with TRBJ2-7, with D perhaps TRBD2 (6 bases). The CDR3, as DNA: TGTGCCACCAGCACCCTGGAGGAGGGGAGGTACGAGCAGTACTTC. It codes for CATSTLEEGRYEQYF.